This TCR beta chain originates from a study of molecular identifiers for immune sequencing clone quantification (dated by TCRdb to about 2018). Notes on the research overall: For a replicate experiment, RNA from approximately 20,000 or 100,000 naive CD8 T cells was divided into five aliquots, and four of the five aliquots were sequenced. CD8 T cells were used in a methods study to benchmark molecular-identifier clustering-based TCR repertoire sequencing (MIDCIRS) and TCR RNA copy counting.

Results and caveats for the whole study, not just this receptor: In CMV-specific effector cells, over 99% of molecules were held by clones above 20 RNA copies, whereas under 1% of molecules were held by such clones in naive cells. Without barcode sub-clustering, chimeric consensus sequences inflated TCR diversity; chimeras reached as high as 47%. Highly expanded clone sizes could be underestimated if identical TCR molecules share a barcode. Naive libraries contained spiked-in Jurkat TCR RNA (more than 9 copies' worth), which is not part of the donor repertoire. Modeling estimated 3 to 3.5 recovered TCR RNA copies per cell, compared with around 9.7 by digital PCR, which implies roughly 27% capture efficiency. Spiked-in Jurkat TCR RNA equal to a single cell's worth was reported to be detectable even within one million naive CD8 T cells.

The sample holds many counts of this clonotype. Its antigen is still unknown. Qualities for individual bases were not recorded, and no much larger clone is one base off. CDR1 and CDR2 (LNHDA, SQIVND) derive from the germline V gene (reference sequence). The junction shows trimming of 4 bases on V and 6 bases on J, plus 22 bases between the germline ends. Taken from cysteine to phenylalanine, the CDR3 has 17 residues. The entry retains the CDR3 DNA only, 51 bases that are in frame from base 1. Libraries of naive CD8 T cells were generated from about 19,000 to 1,100,000 sorted cells, with 10%, 30% or 50% of the purified RNA used. Naive CD8 T cells were FACS-sorted as CD8+CD4-CCR7+CD45RA+ on a BD FACSAria II into RLT Plus buffer. Detection sensitivity was tested by spiking Jurkat RNA equal to about 10 TCR copies' worth into samples containing 20,000-1,000,000 naive CD8 T cells. CD8 T cells were enriched using RosetteSep CD8+ T Cell Enrichment Cocktail and Ficoll-Paque, and the enriched cells then underwent ACK red cell lysis.

The library was generated by PCR. For sequencing, a NextSeq 500 was employed. Bulk TCR libraries were generated as previously described, with the TCR primers listed in Table S5 used. The Qiagen AllPrep DNA/RNA kit was used to purify total RNA. Before analysis, reads from multiple sequencing runs of the same library were pooled. Per the authors' processing: Only reads with exact TCR constant sequence were kept, trimmed to 150 nt, and grouped by their 12-nt molecular barcodes. Reads in each barcode group were sub-clustered using a 15% Levenshtein threshold, and a quality-weighted consensus sequence was built for each RNA molecule. Non-functional sequences were discarded, and so were lower-count sequences lying one edit away from another sequence. Based on fitting two negative binomial distributions, any barcode sub-cluster with under 20% of the maximum read count was discarded. TCRdb reran the public reads through fastp at Q25 and MiXCR, keeping productive beta chains. Every distinct CDR3 protein forms one entry, paired with its most common genes and DNA. The V and J calls were not made by the authors but by TCRdb's processing. The sample records over 300,000 distinct CDR3 sequences, under 25% of which are singletons. 0.74% of the sample is taken by the ten largest.

The sequence joins TRBV19 to TRBJ1-5, with the D gene call left open. The sequence was collected from a human donor in good health. Some libraries in this study had Jurkat cell RNA spiked in. The sequenced sample consisted of naive CD8+ T cells from blood, with Jurkat cell RNA spiked in. According to the study, the label for this sample's cell subset or site signals: FACS-sorted CD8+CD4-CCR7+CD45RA+ naive T cells. The nucleotide sequence reads as follows: TGTGCCAGTAGTACCCACTGGACCCCGGCGATTGGTCAGCCCCAGCATTTT. It translates to CASSTHWTPAIGQPQHF.